The present T cell receptor beta chain was sequenced within a study of cytomegalovirus exposure and HLA in healthy donors. Germline trimming cut 10 bases from V and 3 bases from J; bases unmatched to any gene: 4. CDR1 and CDR2 (germline): MGHRA, YSYEKL. The CDR3 totals 13 residues. The PCR contained 60 Vbeta and 13 Jbeta primers. Under the authors' procedure: Counted up in a later analysis, unique TCR beta chains came to some 75 million, with around 10 million shared. Here immunoSEQ multiplex PCR was the method, and the copy in TCRdb shows in-frame clones only, minus some. The V and J calls and the clone size are those of that table, but D and trimming were determined from the DNA. The sample lists roughly 120,000 clones, 65% occurring once.

This TCR was recovered from a woman aged 40 to 55 in good health and CMV-seropositive. The genes are TRBV4-1 and TRBJ2-1; 9 positions agree with TRBD2. Sequencing was done on a sample of PBMCs. CDR3 sequence (DNA): TGCGCCACGTCGCGGGAGGGCTACAATGAGCAGTTCTTC. As protein: CATSREGYNEQFF.